Shown below are 9 T cell receptor beta chains from a single sample sequenced in a study of blood T cell repertoires in COVID-19. Sequencing was performed with immunoSEQ multiplex PCR; in TCRdb, only in-frame clones are kept and a portion is missing. The sample has 100,000 to 150,000 clones, about nine tenths seen once; the top ten hold around 4.7%. The sequencing input was peripheral blood. These receptors came from a man aged 35-49 years with acute or convalescent COVID-19.

The chain employs TRBV30 and TRBJ2-3, with 9 bases aligning to TRBD2. Per germline, CDR1 GTSNPN and CDR2 SVGIG (reference sequence). Trimming cost V 0 bases and J 6 bases; bases outside gene matches: 10. The CDR3 runs 16 residues. This CDR3 reads CAWSVIGGGAMDTQYF. The CDR3 coding sequence is TGTGCCTGGAGTGTAATAGGCGGGGGGGCTATGGATACGCAGTATTTT.

There are a few counts of this clone. This sequence joins TRBV27 and TRBJ2-2; D unresolved. This CDR3 comprises 15 residues. Deletions cut 4 bases from V and 3 bases from J, with 12 bases between. The germline V gene has CDR1 MNHEY and CDR2 SMNVEV (reference sequence). The CDR3 protein is CASSSHGGDTGELFF. In DNA, the CDR3 is TGTGCCAGCAGTTCTCACGGTGGAGACACCGGGGAGCTGTTTTTT.

The chain joins TRBV5-1 to TRBJ1-6; 9 bases agree with TRBD1. Germline trimming cut 0 bases from V and 8 bases from J; bases unmatched to any gene: 6. The CDR3 has 16 residues. The germline CDR1 and CDR2 sequences are SGHRS and YFSETQ. DNA of the CDR3: TGCGCCAGCAGCTTGGTACCCGACAGGGGGGATTCACCCCTCCACTTT. Translated, it gives CASSLVPDRGDSPLHF.

The CDR3 nucleotides are TGTGCCAGCAGTGAACAGGCTGGGAACACCGGGGAGCTGTTTTTT. Residues: CASSEQAGNTGELFF. The rearrangement joins TRBV25-1 to TRBJ2-2; D gene unclear. In germline, CDR1 is MGHDK, CDR2 SYGVNS. The V end was cut by 2 bases, the J end by 1 base, with 8 bases between. The CDR3 is 15 residues long. The full variable domain, with the rest looked up from reference TRBV25-1 and TRBJ2-2, is EADIYQTPRYLVIGTGKKITLECSQTMGHDKMYWYQQDPGMELHLIHYSYGVNSTEKGDLSSESTVSRIRTEHFPLTLESARPSHTSQYLCASSEQAGNTGELFFGEGSRLTVL.

The J gene is TRBJ2-7, the V gene TRBV10-1; TRBD1 matches at 8 bases. This CDR3 region has 15 residues. Germline V gene sequence: CDR1 WNHNN, CDR2 SYGVQD (reference sequence). V dropped 2 bases and J dropped 4; count of bases not matched to a gene: 7. CDR3 sequence reads: CASSEERQGAYEQYF. The CDR3 nucleotides are TGCGCCAGCAGTGAGGAGAGGCAGGGGGCTTACGAGCAGTACTTC.

The J gene is TRBJ1-2, the V gene TRBV4-3; D perhaps matches TRBD1 (5 bases). The CDR3 sequence is 15 residues long. Per the germline V gene, CDR1 is LGHNA and CDR2 is YSLEER. Trimming removed 0 bases from V and 7 bases from J, with 15 bases in between. This chain's CDR3 is CASSQDRTREGGYTF. The CDR3 region has the DNA TGCGCCAGCAGCCAAGATAGGACCAGGGAGGGTGGCTACACCTTC.

The chain has TRBV9 and TRBJ2-3; 8 nucleotides line up with TRBD2. V lost 5 bases and J lost 3; bases outside the gene matches: 14. Germline lookup yields CDR1 SGDLS and CDR2 YYNGEE. CDR3 length: 17 amino acids. As DNA, the CDR3 is TGTGCCAGCAGTTTTTCACTGGGAGCGGGGGTTACAGATACGCAGTATTTT. Its protein is CASSFSLGAGVTDTQYF.

This chain uses TRBV7-2 with TRBJ2-3, with 13 nucleotides matching TRBD2. There are 16 residues in the CDR3. Germline V gene lookup returns CDR1 SGHTA and CDR2 FQGNSA. V lost 5 bases, J lost 5 bases, and 7 bases stayed unmatched. DNA of the CDR3: TGTGCCAGCAGCCCCCGGACTAGCGGGAGTGGAGATACGCAGTATTTT. Encoded protein: CASSPRTSGSGDTQYF.

The rearrangement joins TRBV5-6 to TRBJ2-2; D ambiguous. CDR3 size: 16 residues. Trimming cost V 1 base and J 1 base, with 11 bases left between them. Per germline, CDR1 SGHDT and CDR2 YYEEEE. Here the CDR3 DNA reads TGTGCCAGCAGCTTGTACGTAAAGAGGAACACCGGGGAGCTGTTTTTT. Residues: CASSLYVKRNTGELFF.